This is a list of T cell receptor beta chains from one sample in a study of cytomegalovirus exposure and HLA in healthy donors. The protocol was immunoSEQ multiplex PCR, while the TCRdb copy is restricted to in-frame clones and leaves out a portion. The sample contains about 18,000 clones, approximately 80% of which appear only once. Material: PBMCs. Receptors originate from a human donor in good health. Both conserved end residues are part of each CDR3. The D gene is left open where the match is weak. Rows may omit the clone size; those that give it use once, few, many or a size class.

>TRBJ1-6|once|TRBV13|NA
TGTGCCAGCAGCTCAACTGAGAGGAGTTCACCCCTCCACTTT
CASSSTERSSPLHF
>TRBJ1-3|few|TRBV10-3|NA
TGTGCCATCCGATTGCCCACTACACTGGGAAACACCATATATTTT
CAIRLPTTLGNTIYF
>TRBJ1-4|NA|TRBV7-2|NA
TGTGCCAGCAGCCCCCGGAGGGGGAGGGCTAATGAAAAACTGTTTTTT
CASSPRRGRANEKLFF
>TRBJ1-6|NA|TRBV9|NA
TGTGCCAGCAGCGTAGCGGTCTCCTATAATTCACCCCTCCACTTT
CASSVAVSYNSPLHF
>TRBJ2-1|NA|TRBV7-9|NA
TGTGCCAGCAGCGACGGGGCGACAGGGCAGTTCTTC
CASSDGATGQFF
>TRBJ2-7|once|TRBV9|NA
TGTGCCAGCAGCGTAGGGACGGGGAGCTCCTACGAGCAGTACTTC
CASSVGTGSSYEQYF
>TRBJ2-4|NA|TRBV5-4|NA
TGTGCCAGCAGCCAAGATAAGCGGAAAGCCAAAAACATTCAGTACTTC
CASSQDKRKAKNIQYF
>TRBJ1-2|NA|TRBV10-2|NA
TGCGCCAGCTCCGGGGAATCAGTCTATGGCTACACCTTC
CASSGESVYGYTF
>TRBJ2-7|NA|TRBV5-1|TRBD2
TGCGCCAGCAGCCGACTAGCGTCGTCCTACGAGCAGTACTTC
CASSRLASSYEQYF
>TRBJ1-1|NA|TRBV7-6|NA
TGTGCCAGCAGCTTAGGAACCGGGTGGGCTGAAGCTTTCTTT
CASSLGTGWAEAFF
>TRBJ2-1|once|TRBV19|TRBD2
TGTGCCAGTACCCAACTAGCGTTCAACAATGAGCAGTTCTTC
CASTQLAFNNEQFF
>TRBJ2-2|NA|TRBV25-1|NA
TGTGCCAGCAGTGCGGGTTTGAGAACCGGGGAGCTGTTTTTT
CASSAGLRTGELFF
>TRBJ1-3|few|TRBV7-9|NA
TGTGCCAGCAGGCTCCAGTCCTCTGGAAACACCATATATTTT
CASRLQSSGNTIYF
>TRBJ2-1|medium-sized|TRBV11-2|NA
TGTGCCAGCAGCTTAACCTCCGGACAGAGGACCAATGAGCAGTTCTTC
CASSLTSGQRTNEQFF
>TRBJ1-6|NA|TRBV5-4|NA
TGTGCCAGCAGTCCCGGGGGTAGTAATTCACCCCTCCACTTT
CASSPGGSNSPLHF
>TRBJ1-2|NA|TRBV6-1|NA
TGTGCCAGCAGTGAAGCAGCCACGGACTATGGCTACACCTTC
CASSEAATDYGYTF
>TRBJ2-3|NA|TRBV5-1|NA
TGCGCCAGCAGCTTAGGCGGCGATACGCAGTATTTT
CASSLGGDTQYF
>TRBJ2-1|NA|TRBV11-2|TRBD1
TGTGCCAGCAACAGGGGAAGGGGTAATGAGCAGTTCTTC
CASNRGRGNEQFF
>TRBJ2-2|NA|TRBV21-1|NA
TGTGCCAGCAGCAAAGACTTACCCACCGGGGAGCTGTTTTTT
CASSKDLPTGELFF
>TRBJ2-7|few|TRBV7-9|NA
TGTGCCAGCAGCTGGGCGGTGGACAGCACCTACGAGCAGTACTTC
CASSWAVDSTYEQYF
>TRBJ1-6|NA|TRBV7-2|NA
TGTGCCAGCAGCCCCCGGGGAGCCGGTTATTCACCCCTCCACTTT
CASSPRGAGYSPLHF
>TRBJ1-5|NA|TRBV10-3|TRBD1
TGTGCCATCAGTCCCTCAGACAGGGATAATCAGCCCCAGCATTTT
CAISPSDRDNQPQHF
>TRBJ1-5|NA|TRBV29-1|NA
TGCAGCGTTGAAGAGCGGGGGGCCGGTCAGCCCCAGCATTTT
CSVEERGAGQPQHF
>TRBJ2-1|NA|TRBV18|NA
TGTGCCAGCTCTTCACGGGGGACCACCTACAATGAGCAGTTCTTC
CASSSRGTTYNEQFF
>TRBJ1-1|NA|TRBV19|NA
TGTGCCAGTAGTTCCCGGGGTCTGGGGAACACTGAAGCTTTCTTT
CASSSRGLGNTEAFF
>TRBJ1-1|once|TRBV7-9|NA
TGTGCCAGCAGCTTAGCGGGGGCGCGGGACACTGAAGCTTTCTTT
CASSLAGARDTEAFF
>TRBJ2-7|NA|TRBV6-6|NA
TGTGCCAGCAGTTACTTAGACTGGAACGTTGAGCAGTACTTC
CASSYLDWNVEQYF
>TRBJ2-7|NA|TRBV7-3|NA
TGTGCCAGCAGCTCGGACTCTAGCTCCTACGAGCAGTACTTC
CASSSDSSSYEQYF
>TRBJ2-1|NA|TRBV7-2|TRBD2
TGTGCCAGCAGCTTCGGTCGGGAGCGGGAGCCCCGCGGTGAGCAGTTCTTC
CASSFGREREPRGEQFF
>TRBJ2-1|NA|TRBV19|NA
TGTGCCAGTAGTATAGGGGCTGGGGCTGAGCAGTTCTTC
CASSIGAGAEQFF
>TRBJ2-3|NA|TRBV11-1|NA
TGTGCCAGCAGCTTTGACGGCCCGGGGCAGTATTTT
CASSFDGPGQYF
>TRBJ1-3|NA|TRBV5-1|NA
TGCGCCAGCAGCTTGGGGTACAGAGCCTCTGGAAACACCATATATTTT
CASSLGYRASGNTIYF
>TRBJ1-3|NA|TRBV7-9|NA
TGTGCCAGCACTCATTGGAGTTCTGGAAACACCATATATTTT
CASTHWSSGNTIYF
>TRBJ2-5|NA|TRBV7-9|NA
TGTGCCAGCAGCCGCCCTATTGTTTACCAAGAGACCCAGTACTTC
CASSRPIVYQETQYF
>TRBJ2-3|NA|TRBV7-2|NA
TGTGCCAGCAGCTTAGCCGGACTATTCCAAGATACGCAGTATTTT
CASSLAGLFQDTQYF
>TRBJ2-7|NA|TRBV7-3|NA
TGTGCCAGCAGCCCCCACAGGGCGGAGCAGTACTTC
CASSPHRAEQYF
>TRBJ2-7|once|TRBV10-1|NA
TGCGCCAGCAGTGAGTACCAGGCCTCCTACGAGCAGTACTTC
CASSEYQASYEQYF
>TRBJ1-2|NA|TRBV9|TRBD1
TGTGCCAGCAGCGGTACAGGGGGCGACTATGGCTACACCTTC
CASSGTGGDYGYTF
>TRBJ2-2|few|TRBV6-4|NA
TGTGCCAGCAGTGACTCCGACACCGGGGAGCTGTTTTTT
CASSDSDTGELFF
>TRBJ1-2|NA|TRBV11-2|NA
TGTGCCAGCAGCTTAGTGGGCAACTATGGCTACACCTTC
CASSLVGNYGYTF